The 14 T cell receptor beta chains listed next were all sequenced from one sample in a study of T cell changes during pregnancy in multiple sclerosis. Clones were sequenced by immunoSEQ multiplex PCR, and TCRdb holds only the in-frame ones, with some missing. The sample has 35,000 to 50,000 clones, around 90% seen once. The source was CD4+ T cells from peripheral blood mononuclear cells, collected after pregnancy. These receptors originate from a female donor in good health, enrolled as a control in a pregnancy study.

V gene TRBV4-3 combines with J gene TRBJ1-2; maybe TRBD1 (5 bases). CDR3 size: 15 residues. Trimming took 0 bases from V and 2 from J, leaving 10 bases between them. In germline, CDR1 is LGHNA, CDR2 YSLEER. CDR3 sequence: CASSQDEGLNYGYTF. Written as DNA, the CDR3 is TGCGCCAGCAGCCAAGATGAGGGACTAAACTATGGCTACACCTTC.

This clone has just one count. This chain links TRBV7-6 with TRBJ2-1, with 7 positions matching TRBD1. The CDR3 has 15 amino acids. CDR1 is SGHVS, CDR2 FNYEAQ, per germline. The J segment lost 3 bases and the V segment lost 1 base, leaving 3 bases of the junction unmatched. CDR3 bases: TGTGCCAGCAGCTTAGGTCAGGGGGTCTACAATGAGCAGTTCTTC. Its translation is CASSLGQGVYNEQFF.

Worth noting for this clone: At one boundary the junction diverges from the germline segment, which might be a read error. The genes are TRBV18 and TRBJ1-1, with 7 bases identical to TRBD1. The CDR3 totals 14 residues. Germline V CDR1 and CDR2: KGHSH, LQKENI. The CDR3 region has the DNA TGTGCCAGCTCACCGCCGACAGGGAACGCTGAAGCTTTCTTT. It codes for CASSPPTGNAEAFF.

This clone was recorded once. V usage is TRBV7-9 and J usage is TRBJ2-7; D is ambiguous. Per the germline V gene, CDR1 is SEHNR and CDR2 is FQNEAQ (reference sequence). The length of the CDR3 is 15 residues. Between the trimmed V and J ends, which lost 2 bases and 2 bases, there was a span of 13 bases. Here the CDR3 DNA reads TGTGCCAGCAGCTTACCGGTTGGGCAAACCTACGAGCAGTACTTC. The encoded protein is CASSLPVGQTYEQYF.

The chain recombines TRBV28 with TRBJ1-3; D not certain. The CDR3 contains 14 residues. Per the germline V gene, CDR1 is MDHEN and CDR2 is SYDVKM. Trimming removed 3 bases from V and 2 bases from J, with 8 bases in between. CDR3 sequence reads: CASSLRRAGNTIYF. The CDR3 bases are TGTGCCAGCAGTTTGAGGAGGGCTGGAAACACCATATATTTT.

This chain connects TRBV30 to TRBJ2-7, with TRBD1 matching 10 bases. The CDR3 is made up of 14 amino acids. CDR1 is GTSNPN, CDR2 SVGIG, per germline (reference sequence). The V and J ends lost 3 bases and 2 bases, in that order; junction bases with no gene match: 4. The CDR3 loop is CAWSPGTGAYEQYF. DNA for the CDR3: TGTGCCTGGAGCCCCGGGACAGGGGCCTACGAGCAGTACTTC.

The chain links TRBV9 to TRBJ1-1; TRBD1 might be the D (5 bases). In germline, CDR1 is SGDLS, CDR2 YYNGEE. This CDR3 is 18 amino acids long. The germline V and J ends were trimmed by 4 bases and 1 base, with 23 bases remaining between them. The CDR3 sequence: CASSPPPQGLWENTEAFF. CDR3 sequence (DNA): TGTGCCAGCAGCCCCCCCCCGCAGGGATTATGGGAGAACACTGAAGCTTTCTTT.

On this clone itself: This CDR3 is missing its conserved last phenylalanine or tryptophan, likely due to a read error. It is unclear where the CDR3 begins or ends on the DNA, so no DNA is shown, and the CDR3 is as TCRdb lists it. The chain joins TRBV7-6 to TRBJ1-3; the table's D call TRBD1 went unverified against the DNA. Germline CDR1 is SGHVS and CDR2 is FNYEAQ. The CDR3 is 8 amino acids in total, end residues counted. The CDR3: CASSLARH.

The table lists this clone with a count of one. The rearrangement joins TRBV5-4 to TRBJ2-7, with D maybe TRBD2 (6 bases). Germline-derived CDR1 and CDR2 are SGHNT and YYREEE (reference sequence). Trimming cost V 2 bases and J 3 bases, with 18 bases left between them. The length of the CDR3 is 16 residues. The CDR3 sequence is CASSLSSAGNHYEQYF. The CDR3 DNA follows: TGTGCCAGCAGCTTATCTTCGGCGGGGAATCACTACGAGCAGTACTTC.

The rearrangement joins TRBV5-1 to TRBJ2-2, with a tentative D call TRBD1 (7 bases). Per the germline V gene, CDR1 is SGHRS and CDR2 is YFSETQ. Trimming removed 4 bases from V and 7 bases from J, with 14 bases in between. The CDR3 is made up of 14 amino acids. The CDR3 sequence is CASSEQGEVGELFF. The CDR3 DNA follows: TGCGCCAGCAGCGAGCAGGGGGAGGTCGGGGAGCTGTTTTTT.

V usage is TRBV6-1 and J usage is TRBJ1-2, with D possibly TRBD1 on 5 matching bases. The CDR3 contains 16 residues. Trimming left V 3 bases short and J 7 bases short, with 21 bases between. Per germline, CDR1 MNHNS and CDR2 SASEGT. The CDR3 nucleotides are TGTGCCAGCAGTGACCCCTCAGACAGTATTCGGAGTGGCTACACCTTC. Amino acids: CASSDPSDSIRSGYTF.

CDR3 sequence reads: CASSGGGNQPQHF. CDR3 coding DNA: TGTGCCAGCAGCGGAGGAGGCAATCAGCCCCAGCATTTT. The chain employs TRBV9 and TRBJ1-5; D is ambiguous. Germline CDR1 SGDLS, CDR2 YYNGEE. The CDR3 is made up of 13 amino acids. Trimming pared 3 bases from V and 2 bases from J, leaving 6 bases between.

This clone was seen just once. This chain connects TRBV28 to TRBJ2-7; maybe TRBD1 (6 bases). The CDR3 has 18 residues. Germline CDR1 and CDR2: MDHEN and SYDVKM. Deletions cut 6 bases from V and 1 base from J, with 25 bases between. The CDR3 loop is CASSMKPGHRTGSYEQYF. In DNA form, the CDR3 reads TGTGCCAGCAGCATGAAACCGGGACATCGGACGGGATCCTACGAGCAGTACTTC.

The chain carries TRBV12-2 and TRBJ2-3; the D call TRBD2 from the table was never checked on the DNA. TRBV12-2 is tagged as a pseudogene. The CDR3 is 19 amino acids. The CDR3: CASRLDHWAGGGQVDTQYF. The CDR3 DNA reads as TGTGCAAGTCGCTTAGACCATTGGGCGGGCGGGGGGCAGGTAGATACGCAGTATTTT.